The sequence of this T cell receptor beta chain was determined in a study of cytomegalovirus exposure and HLA in healthy donors. Of note for this clone: Its antigen remains unknown.

With 60 Vbeta and 13 Jbeta primers, the PCR was carried out. The table came from immunoSEQ multiplex PCR; TCRdb's copy has only in-frame clones and leaves some out. Among about 120,000 clones, about 75% were seen once, and the ten largest hold approximately 31%. Per germline, CDR1 MRHNA and CDR2 SNTAGT. CDR3 length equals 17 residues. The trim removed 0 bases at V and 7 bases at J, leaving 11 bases unmatched. Study-wide results and limits: Cytomegalovirus association was assigned to approximately 160 TCR beta chains. Within an earlier analysis, most TCR beta V segments proved productive either about 90% or about 30% of the time. HLA alleles were associated with 18,000 or so TCR beta sequences in a later analysis at 0.05 false discovery rate. Serostatus for CMV was the only available immune exposure information.

Material: PBMCs. The J gene is TRBJ2-1, the V gene TRBV6-4; 8 nucleotides agree with TRBD2. This receptor was taken from a man between 60 and 70 years old in good health and CMV-seropositive. The CDR3 sequence: CASSDSMAGGPRNEQFF. DNA for the CDR3: TGTGCCAGCAGTGACTCGATGGCGGGGGGCCCTCGGAATGAGCAGTTCTTC.